The clone carrying this TCR beta chain has a count of ten or more. Its antigen is currently unknown. TCRdb re-called the 5' RACE reads with MiXCR, one entry per CDR3 protein. Seen here are 350,000 or so distinct CDR3 sequences, 8% to 9.5% observed once, and the top ten hold 17%. The sample originates from a study of T cells after yellow fever vaccination. General study points: FACS-sorted repertoires could harbor abundant contaminating bulk-population clonotypes.

The receptor comes from a man aged 18-30 years who received the YFV17D yellow fever vaccine. The specimen comprised PBMCs, sampled around 45 days after the first yellow fever vaccination.

The CDR3 sequence: CSVPGLAGQETQYF. The CDR3 DNA is TGCAGCGTACCGGGACTAGCGGGCCAAGAGACCCAGTACTTC. The rearrangement joins TRBV29-1 to TRBJ2-5, with 12 bases matching TRBD2. This CDR3 is 14 amino acids long. V dropped 6 bases and J dropped 1; count of bases not matched to a gene: 3. CDR1 and CDR2 (germline): SQVTM, ANQGSEA.